This TCR beta chain was sequenced for a study of shared clonotypes between healthy human individuals. Study observations and caveats: In contrast to clonotypes shared by all four donors, non-shared clonotypes had lower generation probabilities. The small donor group covered limited genetic and exposure diversity.

In the case of this clone: Its specificity is unknown.

In the study's own analysis: ImmunoSEQ gave junction-only sequences without quality scores, so filtering differed. Produced via immunoSEQ multiplex PCR; TCRdb's table is partial and in-frame only. D and trimming come from the DNA, and the V and J calls and clone size come from that table. The sample has just over 2,000,000 clones; roughly 95% are singletons. Trimming shortened V by 1 base and J by 1 base, and 9 bases separated the two germline ends. Looked up from germline, CDR1 is WNHNN and CDR2 is SYGVQD (reference sequence). The CDR3 extends over 15 amino acids. The rearrangement joins TRBV10-1 to TRBJ2-3; maybe TRBD1 (6 bases). This sequence originates from a man younger than 30 in good health. Sequencing was done on a sample of naive CD4+ T cells sorted from blood. Subset in this sample: CD45RA+ positively selected. The CDR3 bases are TGCGCCAGCAGTGAGTGGGGGCCGGGCACAGATACGCAGTATTTT. Protein product: CASSEWGPGTDTQYF.